The 8 T cell receptor beta chains below all came from one sample that was sequenced in a study of blood T cell repertoires in COVID-19. Profiling relied on immunoSEQ multiplex PCR, and the TCRdb table lists in-frame clones only, not all of them. The repertoire consists of around 150,000 clones, with 84% occurring once and the leading ten covering around 9%. The sample consisted of peripheral blood. The receptors derive from a man aged 30-40 years with COVID-19, enrolled during active disease.

CDR3 in DNA: TGTGCCAGCAGCCTAATATCGGACAGGGGCCACGAGCAGTACTTC. It encodes CASSLISDRGHEQYF. The V call is TRBV7-2, the J call TRBJ2-7; TRBD1 agrees at 9 bases. This CDR3 is 15 amino acids long. Germline trimming cut 5 bases from V and 5 bases from J; bases unmatched to any gene: 10. Germline CDR1 reads SGHTA; CDR2 reads FQGNSA.

The V and J genes are TRBV9 and TRBJ2-1, with TRBD2 matching over 13 bases. The CDR3 covers 16 residues. After removal of 4 bases from V and 3 bases from J, the junction contained 4 bases not matched to a gene. In germline, CDR1 is SGDLS, CDR2 YYNGEE. The CDR3, as DNA: TGTGCCAGCAGCCCACGGACTAGCGGGGGCTACAATGAGCAGTTCTTC. As protein: CASSPRTSGGYNEQFF.

The chain recombines TRBV10-2 with TRBJ2-2; D gene uncertain. The V gene lost 7 bases and the J gene lost 7 bases, with 7 bases spanning the gap. This CDR3 is 11 amino acids long. Germline CDR1 is WSHSY and CDR2 is SAAADI. The CDR3 is CASKSGGELFF. DNA for the CDR3: TGCGCCAGCAAGAGTGGCGGGGAGCTGTTTTTT.

The V call is TRBV20-1, the J call TRBJ2-7, with D possibly TRBD2 on 5 matching bases. Trimming left V 6 bases short and J 6 bases short, with 9 bases between. Germline V CDR1 and CDR2: DFQATT, SNEGSKA (reference sequence). The CDR3 length is 10 residues. CDR3 region: CSAERGEQYF. The CDR3 DNA reads TGCAGTGCCGAACGGGGCGAGCAGTACTTC.

Only one count was recorded for this clone. The rearrangement joins TRBV7-8 to TRBJ2-2, with 7 bases aligning to TRBD1. V trimming: 5 bases; J trimming: 6 bases; junction bases outside the gene matches: 15. Germline CDR1 SGHVS, CDR2 FQNEAQ. The CDR3 is made up of 17 amino acids. The CDR3 nucleotides read TGTGCCAGCAGCAGAGGGGCTTTCTCCCAGGGGGCCGGGGAGCTGTTTTTT. As protein: CASSRGAFSQGAGELFF.

This rearrangement joins TRBV15 to TRBJ2-1, with TRBD2 matching over 10 bases. Germline V gene sequence: CDR1 LNHNV, CDR2 YYDKDF (reference sequence). The CDR3 loop spans 18 amino acids. V lost 0 bases and J lost 9; bases outside the gene matches: 14. CDR3 nucleotides: TGTGCCACCAGCAGAGATCTCCTAGCGGGAGTCCCGGGCGGTGAGCAGTTCTTC. Its translation: CATSRDLLAGVPGGEQFF. Filled out from reference TRBV15 and TRBJ2-1, the complete variable domain reads DAMVIQNPRYQVTQFGKPVTLSCSQTLNHNVMYWYQQKSSQAPKLLFHYYDKDFNNEADTPDNFQSRRPNTSFCFLDIRSPGLGDTAMYLCATSRDLLAGVPGGEQFFGPGTRLTVL.

This sequence joins TRBV14 and TRBJ2-5; unclear D gene. The CDR3 is made up of 15 amino acids. Germline lookup yields CDR1 SGHDN and CDR2 FVKESK. V gave up 2 bases and J gave up 3 bases, with 13 bases separating them. The CDR3 nucleotides read TGTGCCAGCAGCCAACTTTTAGCTACAAAAGAGACCCAGTACTTC. Translated, it gives CASSQLLATKETQYF. Combining the CDR3 with reference TRBV14 and TRBJ2-5 gives the whole variable domain EAGVTQFPSHSVIEKGQTVTLRCDPISGHDNLYWYRRVMGKEIKFLLHFVKESKQDESGMPNNRFLAERTGGTYSTLKVQPAELEDSGVYFCASSQLLATKETQYFGPGTRLLVL.

This chain links TRBV30 with TRBJ1-1, with D unresolved. The V end lost 5 bases, the J end lost 4 bases, and 23 bases lay between the germline ends. The CDR3 totals 16 residues. Germline V gives CDR1 GTSNPN, CDR2 SVGIG (reference sequence). CDR3 nucleotides: TGTGCCTGGGAAGAGGGCAGCGCAGCTATGGGCACTGAAGCTTTCTTT. Encoded protein: CAWEEGSAAMGTEAFF.